The entry that follows covers one TCR beta chain sequence. Seattle patients were enrolled while actively infected and followed longitudinally. This entry belongs to a study of blood T cell repertoires in COVID-19. Study background: Donors in the United States, Italy and Spain gave samples during acute or convalescent COVID-19. PBMCs, B-cell-depleted T cells, or T cells were the source of the cDNA or gDNA that made up the material.

Original analysis: Scientists estimated how many nucleated cells there were by amplifying reference gene primers. The protocol was immunoSEQ multiplex PCR, while the TCRdb copy is restricted to in-frame clones and leaves out a portion. V, J and clone size were drawn from that table, and D and trimming were deduced from the DNA. The sample holds 160,000 or so clones, around 87% seen once. This CDR3 is 15 amino acids long. V was shortened by 2 bases and J by 1 base, with 8 bases between the two germline ends. Germline loops: CDR1 MNHEY, CDR2 SMNVEV (reference sequence). The sequenced material came from peripheral blood. This TCR derives from a woman aged 70 to 79 with COVID-19, enrolled during active disease. The chain is built from TRBV27 and TRBJ2-2; D call uncertain. The chain's CDR3 is CASSLRSGNTGELFF. CDR3 in DNA: TGTGCCAGCAGTTTAAGATCAGGGAACACCGGGGAGCTGTTTTTT.